This paragraph reports one T cell receptor beta chain. Its target is not known. This CDR3 region has 14 residues. CDR1 and CDR2 from the germline V gene are LNHDA and SQIVND (reference sequence). V gave up 5 bases and J gave up 2 bases, with 9 bases separating them. Stated treatment: oral pan-JAK inhibitor, 5-10 mg twice daily. These data come from a study of CD8+ T cells in alopecia areata. Findings and limits, study-wide: Among the top 100, expanded CD8+ clones were significantly decreased by tofacitinib, as was scalp clonality.

In each case, RNA was isolated and then reverse transcribed into cDNA as the sequencing template. The method was immunoSEQ multiplex PCR; TCRdb's version includes in-frame clones alone and lacks a portion of them. The sample contains about 160,000 clones, under 70% of which appear only once. This rearrangement joins TRBV19 to TRBJ2-2; D gene unclear. Here the sequenced sample was CD4+ T cells sorted from blood, taken at week 4, from a patient treated with tofacitinib. The sequence came from a human donor with alopecia areata. This CDR3 is CASSPSSNTGELFF. The DNA for the CDR3 is TGTGCCAGTAGTCCTTCATCTAACACCGGGGAGCTGTTTTTT.